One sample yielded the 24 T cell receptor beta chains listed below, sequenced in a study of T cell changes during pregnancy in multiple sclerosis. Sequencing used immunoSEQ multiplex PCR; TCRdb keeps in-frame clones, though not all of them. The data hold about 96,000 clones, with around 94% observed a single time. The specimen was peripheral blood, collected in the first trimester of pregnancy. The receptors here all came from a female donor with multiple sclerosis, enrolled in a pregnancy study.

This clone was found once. The CDR3, as DNA: TGTGCCAGCAGCCAGCAGGTTAGCTCTGGAAACACCATATATTTT. Translation gives CASSQQVSSGNTIYF. The V call is TRBV5-4, the J call TRBJ1-3; unclear D gene. V shed 4 bases and J shed 0 bases, with 11 bases lying between them. The CDR3 totals 15 residues. Per the germline V gene, CDR1 is SGHNT and CDR2 is YYREEE (reference sequence).

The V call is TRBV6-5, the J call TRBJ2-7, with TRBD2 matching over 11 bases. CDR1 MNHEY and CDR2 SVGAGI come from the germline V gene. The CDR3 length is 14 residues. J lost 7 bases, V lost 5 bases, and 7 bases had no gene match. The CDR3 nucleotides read TGTGCCAGCAGTGCTTTAGCGGGAGGGGGGGAGCAGTACTTC. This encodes CASSALAGGGEQYF.

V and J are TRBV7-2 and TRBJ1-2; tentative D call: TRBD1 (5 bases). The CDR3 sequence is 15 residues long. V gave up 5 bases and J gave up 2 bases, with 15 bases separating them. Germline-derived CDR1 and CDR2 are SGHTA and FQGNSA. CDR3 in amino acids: CASSPQGAGNYGYTF. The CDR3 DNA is TGTGCCAGCAGCCCCCAAGGGGCGGGGAACTATGGCTACACCTTC. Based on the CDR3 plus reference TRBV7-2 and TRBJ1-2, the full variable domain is GAGVSQSPSNKVTEKGKDVELRCDPISGHTALYWYRQSLGQGLEFLIYFQGNSAPDKSGLPSDRFSAERTGGSVSTLTIQRTQQEDSAVYLCASSPQGAGNYGYTFGSGTRLTVV.

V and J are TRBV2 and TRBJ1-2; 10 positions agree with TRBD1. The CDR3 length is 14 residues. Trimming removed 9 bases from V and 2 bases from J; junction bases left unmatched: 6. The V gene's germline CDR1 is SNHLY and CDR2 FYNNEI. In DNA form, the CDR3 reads TGTGCCAGAGTGGTGGGACAGGGGAACTATGGCTACACCTTC. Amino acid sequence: CARVVGQGNYGYTF.

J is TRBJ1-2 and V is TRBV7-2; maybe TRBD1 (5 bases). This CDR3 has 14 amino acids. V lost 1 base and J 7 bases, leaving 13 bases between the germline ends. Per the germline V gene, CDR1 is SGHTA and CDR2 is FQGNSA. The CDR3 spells CASSLVWEGLGYTF. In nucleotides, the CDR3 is TGTGCCAGCAGCTTAGTGTGGGAGGGACTTGGCTACACCTTC. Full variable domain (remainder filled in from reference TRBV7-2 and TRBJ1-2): GAGVSQSPSNKVTEKGKDVELRCDPISGHTALYWYRQSLGQGLEFLIYFQGNSAPDKSGLPSDRFSAERTGGSVSTLTIQRTQQEDSAVYLCASSLVWEGLGYTFGSGTRLTVV.

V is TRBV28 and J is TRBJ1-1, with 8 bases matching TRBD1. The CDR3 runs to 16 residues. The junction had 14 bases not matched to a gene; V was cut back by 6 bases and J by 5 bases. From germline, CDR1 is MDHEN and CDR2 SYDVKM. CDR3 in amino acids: CASSLRGRPILTEAFF. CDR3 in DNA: TGTGCCAGCAGCCTCAGGGGGCGGCCAATTCTGACTGAAGCTTTCTTT.

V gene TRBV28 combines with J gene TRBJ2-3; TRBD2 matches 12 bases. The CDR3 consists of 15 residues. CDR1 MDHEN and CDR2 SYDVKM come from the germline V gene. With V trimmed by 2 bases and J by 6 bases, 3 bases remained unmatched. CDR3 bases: TGTGCCAGCAGTTTAGCTAGCGGGAGGGTGGATACGCAGTATTTT. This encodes CASSLASGRVDTQYF.

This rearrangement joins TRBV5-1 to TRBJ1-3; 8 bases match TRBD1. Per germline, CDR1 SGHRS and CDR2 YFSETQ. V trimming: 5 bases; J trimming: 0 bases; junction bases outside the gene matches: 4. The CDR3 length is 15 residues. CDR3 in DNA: TGCGCCAGCAGGAGCGGACAGGGCTCTGGAAACACCATATATTTT. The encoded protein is CASRSGQGSGNTIYF.

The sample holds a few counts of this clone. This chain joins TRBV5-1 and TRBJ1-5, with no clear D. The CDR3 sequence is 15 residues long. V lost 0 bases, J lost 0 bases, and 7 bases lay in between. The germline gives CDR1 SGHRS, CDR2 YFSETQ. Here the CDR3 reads CASSLDSYSNQPQHF. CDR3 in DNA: TGCGCCAGCAGCTTGGACAGCTATAGCAATCAGCCCCAGCATTTT.

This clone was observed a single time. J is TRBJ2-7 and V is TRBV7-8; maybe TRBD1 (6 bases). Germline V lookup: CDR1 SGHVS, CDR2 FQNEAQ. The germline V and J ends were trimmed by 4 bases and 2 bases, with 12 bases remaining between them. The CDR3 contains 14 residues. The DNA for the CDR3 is TGTGCCAGCAGCTCCCTTTCAGGGGCCTACGAGCAGTACTTC. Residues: CASSSLSGAYEQYF.

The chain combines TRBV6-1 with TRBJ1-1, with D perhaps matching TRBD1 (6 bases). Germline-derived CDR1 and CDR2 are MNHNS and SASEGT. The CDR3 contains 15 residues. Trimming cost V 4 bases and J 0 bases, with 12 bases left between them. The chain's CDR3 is CASSARQAMNTEAFF. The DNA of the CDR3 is TGTGCCAGCAGTGCCCGACAGGCCATGAACACTGAAGCTTTCTTT.

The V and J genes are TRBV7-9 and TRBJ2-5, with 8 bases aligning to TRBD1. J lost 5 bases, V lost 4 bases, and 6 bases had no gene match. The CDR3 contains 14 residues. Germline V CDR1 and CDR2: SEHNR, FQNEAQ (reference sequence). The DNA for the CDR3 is TGTGCCAGCAGCTCCGGACAGGGCCTCGAGACCCAGTACTTC. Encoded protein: CASSSGQGLETQYF.

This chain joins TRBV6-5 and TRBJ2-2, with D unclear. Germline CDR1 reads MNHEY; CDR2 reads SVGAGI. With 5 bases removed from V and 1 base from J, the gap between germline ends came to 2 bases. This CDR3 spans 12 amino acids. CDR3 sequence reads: CASSQNTGELFF. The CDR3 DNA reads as TGTGCCAGCAGTCAGAACACCGGGGAGCTGTTTTTT.

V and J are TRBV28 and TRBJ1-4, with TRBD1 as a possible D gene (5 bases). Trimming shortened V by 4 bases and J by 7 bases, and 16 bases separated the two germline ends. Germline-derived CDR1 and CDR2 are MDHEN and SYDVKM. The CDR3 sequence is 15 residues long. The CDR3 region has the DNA TGTGCCAGCAGTTCCCAGGGTTTTCTCGGTGAAAAACTGTTTTTT. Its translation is CASSSQGFLGEKLFF.

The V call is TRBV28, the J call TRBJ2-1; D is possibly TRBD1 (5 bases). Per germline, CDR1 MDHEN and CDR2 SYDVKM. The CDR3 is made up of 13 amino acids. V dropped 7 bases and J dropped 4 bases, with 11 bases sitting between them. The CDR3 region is CASTGQEYNEQFF. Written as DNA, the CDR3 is TGTGCCAGCACAGGACAAGAATACAATGAGCAGTTCTTC.

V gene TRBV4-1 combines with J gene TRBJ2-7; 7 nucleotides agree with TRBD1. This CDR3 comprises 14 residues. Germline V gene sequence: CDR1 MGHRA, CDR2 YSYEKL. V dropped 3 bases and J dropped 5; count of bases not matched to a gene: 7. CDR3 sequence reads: CASSQATGIDEQYF. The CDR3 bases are TGCGCCAGCAGCCAGGCGACAGGGATCGACGAGCAGTACTTC.

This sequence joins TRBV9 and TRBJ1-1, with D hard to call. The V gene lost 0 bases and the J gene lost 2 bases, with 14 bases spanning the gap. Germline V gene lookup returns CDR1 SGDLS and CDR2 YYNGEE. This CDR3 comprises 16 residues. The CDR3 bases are TGTGCCAGCAGCGTAGCCCGCGGCCACTACAACACTGAAGCTTTCTTT. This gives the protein CASSVARGHYNTEAFF.

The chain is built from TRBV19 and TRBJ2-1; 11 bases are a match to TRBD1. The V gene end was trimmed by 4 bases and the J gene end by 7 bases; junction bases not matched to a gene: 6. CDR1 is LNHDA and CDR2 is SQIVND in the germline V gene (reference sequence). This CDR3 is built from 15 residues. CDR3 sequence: CASSKDRGHLNEQFF. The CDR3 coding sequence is TGTGCCAGTAGTAAGGACAGGGGGCATCTAAATGAGCAGTTCTTC. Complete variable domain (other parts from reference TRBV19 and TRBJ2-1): DGGITQSPKYLFRKEGQNVTLSCEQNLNHDAMYWYRQDPGQGLRLIYYSQIVNDFQKGDIAEGYSVSREKKESFPLTVTSAQKNPTAFYLCASSKDRGHLNEQFFGPGTRLTVL.

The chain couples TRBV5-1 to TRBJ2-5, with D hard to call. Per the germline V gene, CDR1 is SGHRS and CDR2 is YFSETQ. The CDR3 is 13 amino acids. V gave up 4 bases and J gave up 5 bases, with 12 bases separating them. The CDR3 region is CASSPGEAETQYF. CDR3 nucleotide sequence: TGCGCCAGCAGCCCCGGTGAGGCGGAGACCCAGTACTTC.

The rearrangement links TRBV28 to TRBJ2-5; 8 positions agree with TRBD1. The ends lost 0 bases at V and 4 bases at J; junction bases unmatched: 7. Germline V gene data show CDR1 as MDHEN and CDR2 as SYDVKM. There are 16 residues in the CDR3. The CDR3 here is CASSLWTGAQSETQYF. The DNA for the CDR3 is TGTGCCAGCAGTTTATGGACAGGGGCACAATCAGAGACCCAGTACTTC.

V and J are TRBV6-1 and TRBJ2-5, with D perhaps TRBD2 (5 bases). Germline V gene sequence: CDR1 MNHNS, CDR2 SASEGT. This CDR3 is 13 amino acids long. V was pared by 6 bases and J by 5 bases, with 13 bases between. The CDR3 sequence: CASSGIFGETQYF. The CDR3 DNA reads TGTGCCAGCAGCGGGATCTTTGGGGAGACCCAGTACTTC.

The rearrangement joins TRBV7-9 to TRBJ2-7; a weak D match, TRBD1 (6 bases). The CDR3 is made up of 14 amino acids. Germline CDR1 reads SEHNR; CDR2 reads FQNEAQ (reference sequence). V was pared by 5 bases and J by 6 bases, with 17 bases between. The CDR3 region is CASSDTGQGGEQYF. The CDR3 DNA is TGTGCCAGCAGCGATACAGGGCAAGGAGGCGAGCAGTACTTC.

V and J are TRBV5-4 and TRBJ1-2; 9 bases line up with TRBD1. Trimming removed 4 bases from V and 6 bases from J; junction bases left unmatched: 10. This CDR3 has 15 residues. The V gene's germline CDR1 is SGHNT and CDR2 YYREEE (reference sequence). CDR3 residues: CASSLILDRGNGYTF. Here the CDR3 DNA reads TGTGCCAGCAGCCTAATCCTCGACAGGGGGAATGGCTACACCTTC. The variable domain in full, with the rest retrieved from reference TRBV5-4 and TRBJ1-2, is ETGVTQSPTHLIKTRGQQVTLRCSSQSGHNTVSWYQQALGQGPQFIFQYYREEENGRGNFPPRFSGLQFPNYSSELNVNALELDDSALYLCASSLILDRGNGYTFGSGTRLTVV.

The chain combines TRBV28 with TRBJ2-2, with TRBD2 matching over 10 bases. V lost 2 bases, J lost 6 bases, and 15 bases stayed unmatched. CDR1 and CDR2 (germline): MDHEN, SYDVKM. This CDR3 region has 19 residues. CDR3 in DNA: TGTGCCAGCAGTTTAGTTAGCGGGAGGCTTTTGGACGGGCCCGGGGAGCTGTTTTTT. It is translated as CASSLVSGRLLDGPGELFF.